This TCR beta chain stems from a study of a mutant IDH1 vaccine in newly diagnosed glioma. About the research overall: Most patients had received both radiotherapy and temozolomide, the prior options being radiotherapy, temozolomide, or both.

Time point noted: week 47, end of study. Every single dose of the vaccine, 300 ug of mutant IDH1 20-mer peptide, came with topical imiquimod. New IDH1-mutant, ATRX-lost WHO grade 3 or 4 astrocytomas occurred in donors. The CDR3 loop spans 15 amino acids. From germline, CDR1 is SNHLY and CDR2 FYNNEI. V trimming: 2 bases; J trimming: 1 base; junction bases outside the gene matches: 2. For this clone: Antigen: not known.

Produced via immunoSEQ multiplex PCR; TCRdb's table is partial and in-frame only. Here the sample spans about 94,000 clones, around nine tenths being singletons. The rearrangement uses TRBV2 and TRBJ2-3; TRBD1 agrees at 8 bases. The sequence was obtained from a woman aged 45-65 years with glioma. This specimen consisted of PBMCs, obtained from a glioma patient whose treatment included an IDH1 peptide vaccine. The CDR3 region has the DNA TGTGCCAGCAGTGAACAGGGGGCAGGCACAGATACGCAGTATTTT. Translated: CASSEQGAGTDTQYF.